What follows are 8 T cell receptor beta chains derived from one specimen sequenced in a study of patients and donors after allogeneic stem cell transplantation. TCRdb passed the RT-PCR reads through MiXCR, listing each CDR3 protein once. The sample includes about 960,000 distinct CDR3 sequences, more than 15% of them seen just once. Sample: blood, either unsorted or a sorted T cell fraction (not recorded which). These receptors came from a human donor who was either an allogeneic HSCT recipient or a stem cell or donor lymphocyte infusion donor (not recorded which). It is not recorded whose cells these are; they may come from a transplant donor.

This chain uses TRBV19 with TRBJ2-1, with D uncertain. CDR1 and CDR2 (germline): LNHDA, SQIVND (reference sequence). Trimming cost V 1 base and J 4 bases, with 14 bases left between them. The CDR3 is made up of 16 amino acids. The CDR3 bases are TGTGCCAGTAGTATAGGGGCCATCACGCTATACAATGAGCAGTTCTTC. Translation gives CASSIGAITLYNEQFF.

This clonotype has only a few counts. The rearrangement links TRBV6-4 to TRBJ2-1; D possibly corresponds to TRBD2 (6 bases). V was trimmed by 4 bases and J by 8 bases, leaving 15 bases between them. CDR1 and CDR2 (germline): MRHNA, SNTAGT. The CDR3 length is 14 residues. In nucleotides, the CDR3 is TGTGCCAGCAGTGGGGGAGGACTCCTCCATGAGCAGTTCTTC. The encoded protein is CASSGGGLLHEQFF.

The CDR3 here is CASSRLVAETQYF. The DNA for the CDR3 is TGTGCCAGCAGTCGCCTGGTGGCGGAGACCCAGTACTTC. The J gene is TRBJ2-5, the V gene TRBV5-4; D ambiguous. This CDR3 has 13 amino acids. V gave up 5 bases and J gave up 5 bases, with 13 bases separating them. The germline CDR1 and CDR2 sequences are SGHNT and YYREEE (reference sequence).

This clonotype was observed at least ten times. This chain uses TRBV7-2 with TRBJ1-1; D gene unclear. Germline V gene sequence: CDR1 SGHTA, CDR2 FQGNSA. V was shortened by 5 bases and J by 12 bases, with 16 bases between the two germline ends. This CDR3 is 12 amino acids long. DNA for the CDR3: TGTGCCAGCAGCCCTAGCCCAACCGAAACTTTCTTT. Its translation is CASSPSPTETFF.

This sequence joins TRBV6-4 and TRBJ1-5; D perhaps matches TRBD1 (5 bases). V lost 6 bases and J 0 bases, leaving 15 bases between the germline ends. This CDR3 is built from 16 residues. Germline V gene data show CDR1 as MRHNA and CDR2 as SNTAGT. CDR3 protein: CASRFKGVDSNQPQHF. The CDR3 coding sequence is TGTGCCAGCAGGTTTAAAGGGGTCGATAGCAATCAGCCCCAGCATTTT.

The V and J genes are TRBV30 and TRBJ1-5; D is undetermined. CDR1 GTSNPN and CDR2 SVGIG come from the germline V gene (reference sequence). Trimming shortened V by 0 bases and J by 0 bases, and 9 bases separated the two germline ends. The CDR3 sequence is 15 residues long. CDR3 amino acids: CAWSVSVSSNQPQHF. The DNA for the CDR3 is TGTGCCTGGAGTGTTTCCGTTTCTAGCAATCAGCCCCAGCATTTT.

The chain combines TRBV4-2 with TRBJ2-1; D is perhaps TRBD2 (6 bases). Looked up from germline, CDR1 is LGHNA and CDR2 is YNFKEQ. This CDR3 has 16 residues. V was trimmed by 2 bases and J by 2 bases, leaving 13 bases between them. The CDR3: CASSQLTSRPYNEQFF. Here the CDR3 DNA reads TGTGCCAGCAGCCAACTCACTAGCCGTCCCTACAATGAGCAGTTCTTC.

The DNA of the CDR3 is TGTGCCAGCATGCTTGACACCGGGGAGCTGTTTTTT. It yields the protein CASMLDTGELFF. The rearrangement uses TRBV6-1 and TRBJ2-2; D gene ambiguous. There are 12 residues in the CDR3. Germline V gene lookup returns CDR1 MNHNS and CDR2 SASEGT. Trimming took 7 bases from V and 3 from J, leaving 6 bases between them.